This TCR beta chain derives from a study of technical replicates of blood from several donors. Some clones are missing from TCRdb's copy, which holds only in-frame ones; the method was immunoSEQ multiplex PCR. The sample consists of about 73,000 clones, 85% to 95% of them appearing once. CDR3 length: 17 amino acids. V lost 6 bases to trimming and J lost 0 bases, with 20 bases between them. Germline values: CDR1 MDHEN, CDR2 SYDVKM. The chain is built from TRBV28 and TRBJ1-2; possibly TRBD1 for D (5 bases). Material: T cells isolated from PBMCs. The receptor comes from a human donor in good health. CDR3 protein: CASRDDSVIPSNYGYTF. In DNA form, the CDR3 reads TGTGCCAGCAGAGATGACAGCGTTATACCCTCTAACTATGGCTACACCTTC.